The T cell receptor beta chain described here comes from a study of shared clonotypes between healthy human individuals. Sequenced by immunoSEQ multiplex PCR; TCRdb stores in-frame clones only, minus some. The sample records about 560,000 clones, around 78% being singletons. Germline CDR1 reads KGHSH; CDR2 reads LQKENI. Trimming took 1 base from V and 1 from J, leaving 4 bases between them. This CDR3 region has 13 residues. This chain joins TRBV18 and TRBJ1-1; D is ambiguous. Sequencing was carried out using PBMCs. This clonotype originated in a woman in her forties in good health. Some clones in this sample may be carry-over from other donors' samples. The CDR3 coding sequence is TGTGCCAGCTCACCACACAAGAACACTGAAGCTTTCTTT. Encoded protein: CASSPHKNTEAFF. The whole variable domain, remainder taken from reference TRBV18 and TRBJ1-1, is NAGVMQNPRHLVRRRGQEARLRCSPMKGHSHVYWYRQLPEEGLKFMVYLQKENIIDESGMPKERFSAEFPKEGPSILRIQQVVRGDSAAYFCASSPHKNTEAFFGQGTRLTVV.